This note documents a single TCR beta chain sequence. CDR1 MRHNA and CDR2 SNTAGT come from the germline V gene. This CDR3 has 13 residues. Between the trimmed V and J ends, which lost 2 bases and 9 bases, there was a span of 13 bases. In the authors' workflow: Amplification from reference gene primers served as the basis for estimated nucleated cell counts. Data came from immunoSEQ multiplex PCR; TCRdb stores just in-frame clones and leaves some out. V and J calls and clone size come straight from that table; D and trimming were deduced from the DNA. The sample lists some 300,000 clones; around nine tenths were seen once. These data originate in a study of blood T cell repertoires in COVID-19. Study at large: Italy, Spain and the United States were the sources of the convalescent and acute COVID-19 samples. PBMCs, B-cell-depleted T cells, or T cells were the source of the cDNA or gDNA that made up the material.

The clonotype was recovered from a woman aged 45-65 years who had been exposed to COVID-19. The rearrangement joins TRBV6-4 to TRBJ2-5; D remains unclear. Sequencing was carried out using PBMCs or T cells enriched from blood (not recorded which). The chain's CDR3 is CASSDGGVSAQYF. CDR3 sequence (DNA): TGTGCCAGCAGTGACGGTGGAGTTTCGGCCCAGTACTTC.